The clone carrying this TCR beta chain showed up just a few times. Its matching antigen is unknown. These data come from a study of identical twins. Study-wide points: Out-of-frame sharing of TCR alpha in monozygotic twins was underestimated by models. A lower insertion count was a feature of abundant cord blood beta clonotypes, with no such feature in memory repertoires. Cross-sectional statistical analysis, not tracking of the same donors, underpinned the conclusions.

V was clipped by 4 bases and J by 0 bases, with 13 bases between them. Germline V gene lookup returns CDR1 SGHRS and CDR2 YFSETQ. This CDR3 region has 16 residues. TCRdb re-called the 5' RACE reads through MiXCR, storing one row per CDR3 protein. The sample records about 530,000 distinct CDR3 sequences, about 16% being singletons. These data were also filed under a second study, of yellow fever vaccine responses in identical twins. That source adds: Twins reportedly had a vaccine T cell response that seemed partly convergent, partly personalized.

This clonotype was sampled from a young woman in good health. V is TRBV5-1 and J is TRBJ1-4; D remains unclear. Material for sequencing was CD4+ T cells sorted from blood. CDR3 in amino acids: CASSRISPTTNEKLFF. Here the CDR3 DNA reads TGCGCCAGCAGCCGAATATCACCCACAACTAATGAAAAACTGTTTTTT.